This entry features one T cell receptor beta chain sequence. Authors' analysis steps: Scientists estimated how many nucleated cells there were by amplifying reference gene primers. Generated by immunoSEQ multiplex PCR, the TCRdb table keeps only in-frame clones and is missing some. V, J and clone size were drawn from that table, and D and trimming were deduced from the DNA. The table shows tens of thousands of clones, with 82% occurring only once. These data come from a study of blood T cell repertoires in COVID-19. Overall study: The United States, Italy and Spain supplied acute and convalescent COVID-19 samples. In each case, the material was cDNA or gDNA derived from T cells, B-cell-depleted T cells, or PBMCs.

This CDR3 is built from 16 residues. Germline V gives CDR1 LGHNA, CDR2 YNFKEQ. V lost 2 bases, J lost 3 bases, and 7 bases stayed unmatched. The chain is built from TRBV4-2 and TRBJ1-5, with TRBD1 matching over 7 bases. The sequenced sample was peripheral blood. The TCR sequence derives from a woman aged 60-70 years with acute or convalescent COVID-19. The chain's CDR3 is CASSQRTGRDNQPQHF. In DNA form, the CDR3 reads TGTGCCAGCAGCCAAAGGACAGGACGGGACAATCAGCCCCAGCATTTT.